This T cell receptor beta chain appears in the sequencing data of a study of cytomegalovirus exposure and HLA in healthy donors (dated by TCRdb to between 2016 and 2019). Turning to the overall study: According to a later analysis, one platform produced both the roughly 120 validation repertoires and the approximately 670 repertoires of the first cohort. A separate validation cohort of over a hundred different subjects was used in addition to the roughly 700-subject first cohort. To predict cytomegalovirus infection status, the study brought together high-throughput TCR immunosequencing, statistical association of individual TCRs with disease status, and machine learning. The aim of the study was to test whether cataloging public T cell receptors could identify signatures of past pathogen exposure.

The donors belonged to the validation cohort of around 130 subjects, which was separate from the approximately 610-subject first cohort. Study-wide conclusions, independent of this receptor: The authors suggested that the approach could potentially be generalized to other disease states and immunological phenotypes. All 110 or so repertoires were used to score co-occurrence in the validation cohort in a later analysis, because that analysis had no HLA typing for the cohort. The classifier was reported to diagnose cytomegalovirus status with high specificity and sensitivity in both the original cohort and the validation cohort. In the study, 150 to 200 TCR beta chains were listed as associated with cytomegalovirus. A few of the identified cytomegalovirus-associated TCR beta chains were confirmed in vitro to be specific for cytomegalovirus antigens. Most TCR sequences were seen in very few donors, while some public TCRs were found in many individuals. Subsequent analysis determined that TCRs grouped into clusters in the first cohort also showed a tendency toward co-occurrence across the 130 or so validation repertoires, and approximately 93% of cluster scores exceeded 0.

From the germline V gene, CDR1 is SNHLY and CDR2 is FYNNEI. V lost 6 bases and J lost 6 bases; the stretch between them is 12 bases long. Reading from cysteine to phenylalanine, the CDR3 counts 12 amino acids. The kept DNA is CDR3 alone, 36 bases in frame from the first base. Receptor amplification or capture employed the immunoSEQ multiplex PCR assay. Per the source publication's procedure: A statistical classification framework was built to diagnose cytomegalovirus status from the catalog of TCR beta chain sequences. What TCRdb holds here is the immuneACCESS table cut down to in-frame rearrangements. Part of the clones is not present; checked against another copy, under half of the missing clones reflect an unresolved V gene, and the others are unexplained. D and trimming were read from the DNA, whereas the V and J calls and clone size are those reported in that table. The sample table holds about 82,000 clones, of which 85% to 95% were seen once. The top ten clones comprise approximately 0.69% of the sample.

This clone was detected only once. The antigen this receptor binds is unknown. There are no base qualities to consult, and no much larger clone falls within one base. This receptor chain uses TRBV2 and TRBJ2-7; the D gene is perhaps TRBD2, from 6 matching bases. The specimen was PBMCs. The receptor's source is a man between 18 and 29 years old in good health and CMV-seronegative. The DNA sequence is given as TGTGCCAGCAGGACGATAGCGGTCGAGCAGTACTTC. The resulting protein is CASRTIAVEQYF.